This T cell receptor (beta chain) was captured in a study of blood T cell repertoires in COVID-19. The wider study: Acute and convalescent COVID-19 samples came from the United States, Italy and Spain.

Per the authors' pipeline: Estimated nucleated cell counts came from reference gene primer amplification. TCRdb's table, derived via immunoSEQ multiplex PCR, lists solely in-frame clones and lacks some. D and trimming come from the DNA, and the V and J calls and clone size come from that table. The sample has about 440,000 clones; about 85% are singletons. Trimming shortened V by 5 bases and J by 0 bases, and 10 bases separated the two germline ends. The CDR3 is made up of 14 amino acids. CDR1 and CDR2 from the germline V gene are SGHTA and FQGNSA. The chain has TRBV7-2 and TRBJ1-2; D not resolved. The clonotype comes from a woman between 18 and 29 years old with acute COVID-19. The sequencing input was PBMCs or T cells enriched from blood (not recorded which). CDR3 DNA: TGTGCCAGCAGCGCGAGGCTTTCTAACTATGGCTACACCTTC. Protein: CASSARLSNYGYTF.